Following are 6 T cell receptor beta chains from one sample sequenced in a study of blood T cells in healthy people across ages. Alongside a J-beta primer mix, a sample-barcoded 5' primer served in a second PCR lasting about 7 to 11 cycles. TCRdb independently ran MiXCR on the 5' RACE reads; one entry per CDR3 protein. The sample has just over 1 million distinct CDR3 sequences, roughly 45% seen once. Sample: blood. These receptors were collected from a woman aged 60-75 years in good health.

This clonotype was counted many times. The CDR3 sequence is CASRRLAGTQYF. As DNA, the CDR3 is TGTGCCAGCAGGCGACTAGCGGGAACGCAGTATTTT. The rearrangement uses TRBV7-9 and TRBJ2-3; 11 bases are shared with TRBD2. The CDR3 consists of 12 residues. J gave up 9 bases and V 6 bases, and 2 bases lay outside the gene matches. Per germline, CDR1 SEHNR and CDR2 FQNEAQ (reference sequence).

This clonotype has just a few counts. The V gene is TRBV27, the J gene TRBJ2-4; 11 positions agree with TRBD1. Germline CDR1 MNHEY, CDR2 SMNVEV (reference sequence). The CDR3 totals 14 residues. The J segment lost 8 bases and the V segment lost 6 bases, leaving 6 bases of the junction unmatched. Written as DNA, the CDR3 is TGTGCCAGCAGCGGACAGGGGGCTTTACACATTCAGTACTTC. This gives the protein CASSGQGALHIQYF.

V and J are TRBV3-1 and TRBJ2-7, with 10 bases fitting TRBD2. Trimming at V came to 4 bases and at J to 2 bases, leaving 8 bases not matched to a gene. Germline CDR1 and CDR2: LGHDT and YNNKEL (reference sequence). The CDR3 extends over 16 amino acids. CDR3 in amino acids: CASSPTSGIDPYEQYF. In DNA, the CDR3 is TGTGCCAGCAGCCCCACTAGCGGGATCGACCCCTACGAGCAGTACTTC.

The chain links TRBV30 to TRBJ1-1; no firm D call. Trimming stripped 5 bases from V and 7 bases from J, with 17 bases between. Germline V CDR1 and CDR2: GTSNPN, SVGIG (reference sequence). The CDR3 is made up of 13 amino acids. The CDR3 here is CAWALTGAIEAFF. In nucleotides, the CDR3 is TGTGCCTGGGCCCTAACGGGAGCCATTGAAGCTTTCTTT.

The genes are TRBV24-1 and TRBJ2-3; TRBD2 matches 10 bases. Germline CDR1 and CDR2: KGHDR and SFDVKD. CDR3 length: 15 amino acids. Losses at the gene ends were 5 bases for V and 1 base for J; bases not matched to a gene: 2. The DNA for the CDR3 is TGTGCCACCAGTGGGACTAGCGGACGCACAGATACGCAGTATTTT. Amino acids: CATSGTSGRTDTQYF.

This clonotype showed up just a few times. The chain uses TRBV7-2 and TRBJ2-7, with D perhaps matching TRBD2 (5 bases). This CDR3 spans 13 amino acids. The V gene's germline CDR1 is SGHTA and CDR2 FQGNSA. The V gene lost 2 bases and the J gene lost 3 bases, with 8 bases spanning the gap. For the CDR3, the DNA is TGTGCCAGCAGCTTAAAGAGGGACTACGAGCAGTACTTC. The encoded protein is CASSLKRDYEQYF.